The rows below give T cell receptor beta chains drawn from one sample of a study of T cell changes during pregnancy in multiple sclerosis. TCRdb's table, derived via immunoSEQ multiplex PCR, lists solely in-frame clones and lacks some. The sample lists about 69,000 clones, roughly nine tenths seen once, with 0.29% in the top ten. Specimen: CD4+ T cells from peripheral blood mononuclear cells, collected in the third trimester of pregnancy. The source of these receptors is a female donor in good health, enrolled as a control in a pregnancy study. The conserved cysteine and the conserved F or W are not part of the CDR3 here.

j_call	v_call	cdr3_aa
TRBJ2-3	TRBV5-1	ASGPQGGGTDTQY
TRBJ2-1	TRBV12-2	ASRWTSGGPRVNEQF
TRBJ1-4	TRBV10-3	ATKPGQGNEKLF
TRBJ2-2	TRBV10-3	AISESTPQGARGAGELF
TRBJ2-3	TRBV9	ASVSSGTGGIDTQY
TRBJ2-7	TRBV23-1	ASSPGTSGGYEQY
TRBJ2-2	TRBV4-2	ASNLLAGGPTGELF
TRBJ2-7	TRBV7-2	ASSLDGTTSYEQY
TRBJ2-7	TRBV6-1	ASRQLDREQY
TRBJ2-1	TRBV5-1	ASSQVLRGGAGEQF
TRBJ2-5	TRBV7-2	ASIDRGPEETQY
TRBJ1-6	TRBV6-5	ASSYSQSPLH
TRBJ2-5	TRBV30	AWSVYGIQETQY
TRBJ1-5	TRBV19	ASSPRVSYSNQPQH
TRBJ2-5	TRBV10-3	AISRDRSFQETQY
TRBJ2-3	TRBV9	ASSVEAGLGTDTQY
TRBJ1-4	TRBV2	ASSGTASNEKLF
TRBJ1-1	TRBV19	ASSTPRTGSANTEAF
TRBJ2-2	TRBV7-9	ASSLGWESGELF
TRBJ1-2	TRBV18	ASSPPAVDYGYT
TRBJ2-7	TRBV7-8	ASSSTGLPSYEQY
TRBJ2-1	TRBV5-1	ASSLGPGQNEQF
TRBJ2-5	TRBV27	ASRSGLAGQETQY
TRBJ2-1	TRBV30	AWTSGGWEQF
TRBJ1-5	TRBV10-1	ASSVDRGPGNQPQH
TRBJ1-4	TRBV9	ASSATGQENEKLF
TRBJ2-3	TRBV7-3	ASSSHSGADTQY
TRBJ1-4	TRBV5-4	ASSLDRTNEKLF
TRBJ2-4	TRBV4-3	ASSQDPPSGGAVGKNIQY
TRBJ1-6	TRBV2	ASSFNRALNSPLH
TRBJ2-1	TRBV29-1	SVGAENRPFNEQF
TRBJ1-2	TRBV5-1	ASSFDSQSPYGYT
TRBJ1-4	TRBV7-9	ASRPGQKATNEKLF
TRBJ2-1	TRBV10-3	AISESDRGSYNEQF
TRBJ2-2	TRBV7-3	ASSQAGRNTGELF
TRBJ2-5	TRBV7-9	ASSPQGRGLRETQY
TRBJ2-5	TRBV5-1	ASSSGQGGWETQY
TRBJ2-3	TRBV9	ASSVDVGTGRSAQY
TRBJ1-1	TRBV4-3	ASSREGTGGFEAF
TRBJ1-2	TRBV7-2	ASSSHRGQGYT